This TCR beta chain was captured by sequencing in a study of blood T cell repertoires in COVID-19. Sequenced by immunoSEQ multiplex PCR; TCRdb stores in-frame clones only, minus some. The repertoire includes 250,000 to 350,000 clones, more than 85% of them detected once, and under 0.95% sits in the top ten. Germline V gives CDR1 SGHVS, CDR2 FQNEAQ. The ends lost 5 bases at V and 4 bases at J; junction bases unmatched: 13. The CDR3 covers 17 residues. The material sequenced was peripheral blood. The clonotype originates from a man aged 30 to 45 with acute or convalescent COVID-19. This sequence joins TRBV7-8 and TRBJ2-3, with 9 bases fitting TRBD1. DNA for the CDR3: TGTGCCAGCAGCCTTCGTCCCGGACAGGGGAATTCAGATACGCAGTATTTT. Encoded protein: CASSLRPGQGNSDTQYF.